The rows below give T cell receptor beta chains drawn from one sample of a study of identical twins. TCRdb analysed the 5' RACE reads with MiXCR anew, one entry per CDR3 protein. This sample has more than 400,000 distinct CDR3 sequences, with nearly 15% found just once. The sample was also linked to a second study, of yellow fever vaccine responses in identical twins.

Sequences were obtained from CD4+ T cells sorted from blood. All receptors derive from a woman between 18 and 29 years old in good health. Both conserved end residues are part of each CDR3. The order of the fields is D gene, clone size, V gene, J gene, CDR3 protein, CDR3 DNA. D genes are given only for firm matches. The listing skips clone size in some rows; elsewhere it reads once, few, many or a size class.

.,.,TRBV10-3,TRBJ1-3,CAISDGGNTIYF,TGTGCCATCAGTGACGGTGGAAACACCATATATTTT
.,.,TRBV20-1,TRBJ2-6,CSAGLSGANVLTF,TGCAGTGCGGGTCTCTCTGGGGCCAACGTCCTGACTTTC
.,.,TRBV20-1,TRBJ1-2,CSEQNYGYTF,TGCAGTGAACAGAACTATGGCTACACCTTC
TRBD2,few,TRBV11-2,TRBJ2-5,CASSRTSGSKETQYF,TGTGCCAGCAGCAGGACTAGCGGAAGTAAAGAGACCCAGTACTTC
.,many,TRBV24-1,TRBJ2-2,CATSDPGPSNTGELFF,TGTGCCACCAGTGACCCCGGCCCGTCGAACACCGGGGAGCTGTTTTTT
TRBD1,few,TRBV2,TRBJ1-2,CASTTRGNYGYTF,TGTGCCAGCACTACCAGGGGGAACTATGGCTACACCTTC
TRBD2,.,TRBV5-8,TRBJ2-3,CASSLWVAGPDTQYF,TGTGCCAGCAGCTTGTGGGTAGCGGGTCCAGATACGCAGTATTTT
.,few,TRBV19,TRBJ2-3,CASSIRGSSTDTQYF,TGTGCCAGTAGTATAAGGGGTTCTAGCACAGATACGCAGTATTTT
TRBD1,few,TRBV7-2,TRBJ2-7,CASSPGTGISYEQYF,TGTGCCAGCAGCCCAGGGACAGGGATCTCCTACGAGCAGTACTTC
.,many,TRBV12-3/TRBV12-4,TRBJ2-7,CASSHPRGRDEQYF,TGTGCCAGCAGTCATCCCAGGGGTAGGGACGAGCAGTACTTC
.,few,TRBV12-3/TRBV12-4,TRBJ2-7,CASSRGINSYEQYF,TGTGCCAGCAGTCGCGGGATCAACTCCTACGAGCAGTACTTC
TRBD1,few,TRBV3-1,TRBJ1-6,CASSQDREANSPLHF,TGTGCCAGCAGCCAGGACAGGGAGGCGAATTCACCCCTCCACTTT
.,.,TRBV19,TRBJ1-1,CASSSTGSPLNTEAFF,TGTGCCAGTAGTTCAACAGGGAGCCCCCTGAACACTGAAGCTTTCTTT
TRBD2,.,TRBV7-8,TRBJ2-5,CASSPSGGAFETQYF,TGTGCCAGCAGCCCGAGCGGGGGGGCCTTTGAGACCCAGTACTTC
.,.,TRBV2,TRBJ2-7,CASSEDGPAPYEQYF,TGTGCCAGCAGTGAAGATGGTCCCGCGCCCTACGAGCAGTACTTC
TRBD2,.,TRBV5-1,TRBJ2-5,CASRVSSGGPGETQYF,TGCGCCAGCAGGGTATCTAGCGGGGGCCCGGGAGAGACCCAGTACTTC
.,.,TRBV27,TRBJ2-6,CASKIHESGANVLTF,TGTGCCAGCAAAATACACGAATCTGGGGCCAACGTCCTGACTTTC
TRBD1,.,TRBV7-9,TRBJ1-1,CASRPGGLDMNTEAFF,TGTGCCAGCAGACCAGGGGGATTAGACATGAACACTGAAGCTTTCTTT
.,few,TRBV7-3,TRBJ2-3,CASSLESVGTPQYF,TGTGCCAGCAGCTTAGAGTCCGTGGGCACCCCGCAGTATTTT
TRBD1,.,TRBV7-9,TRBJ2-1,CASSPGGSTYNEQFF,TGTGCCAGCAGCCCAGGGGGTAGCACCTACAATGAGCAGTTCTTC
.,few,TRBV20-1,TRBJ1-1,CSAETANVMNTEAFF,TGCAGTGCTGAGACGGCCAACGTCATGAACACTGAAGCTTTCTTT
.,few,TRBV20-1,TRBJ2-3,CSASLDKTDTQYF,TGCAGTGCTAGTCTGGATAAAACAGATACGCAGTATTTT
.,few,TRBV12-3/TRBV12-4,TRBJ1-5,CASSLAGSVQPQHF,TGTGCCAGCAGTTTAGCGGGCAGTGTACAGCCCCAGCATTTT
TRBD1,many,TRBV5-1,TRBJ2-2,CASKGQENTGELFF,TGCGCCAGCAAGGGACAGGAGAACACCGGGGAGCTGTTTTTT
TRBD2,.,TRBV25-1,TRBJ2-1,CASRKTSGPYNEQFF,TGTGCCAGCAGAAAGACTAGCGGCCCCTACAATGAGCAGTTCTTC
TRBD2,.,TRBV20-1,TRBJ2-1,CSARGGLAGTLDEQFF,TGCAGTGCTAGAGGTGGACTAGCGGGGACGCTCGATGAGCAGTTCTTC
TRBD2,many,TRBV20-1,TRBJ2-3,CSAAGLAGVGGTDTQYF,TGCAGTGCCGCGGGACTAGCGGGAGTAGGTGGCACAGATACGCAGTATTTT
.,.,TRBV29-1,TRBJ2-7,CSVWDTGEQYF,TGCAGCGTCTGGGACACGGGCGAGCAGTACTTC
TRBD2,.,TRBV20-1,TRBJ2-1,CSALGLAGYNEQFF,TGCAGTGCGCTGGGACTAGCGGGGTACAATGAGCAGTTCTTC
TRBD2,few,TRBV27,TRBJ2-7,CASSRLAAAYEQYF,TGTGCCAGTTCTAGACTAGCTGCCGCCTACGAGCAGTACTTC
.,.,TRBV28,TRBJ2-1,CASSLGRGPPYNEQFF,TGTGCCAGCAGTTTAGGGCGGGGGCCCCCCTACAATGAGCAGTTCTTC
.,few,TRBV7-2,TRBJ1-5,CASSRRVASQPQHF,TGTGCCAGCAGCCGACGGGTTGCCAGTCAGCCCCAGCATTTT
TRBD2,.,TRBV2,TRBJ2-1,CASSDLPLAGPNEQFF,TGTGCCAGCAGTGATCTACCACTAGCGGGGCCCAATGAGCAGTTCTTC
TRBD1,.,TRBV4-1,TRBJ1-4,CASSPPDRDAEKLFF,TGCGCCAGCAGCCCCCCGGACAGGGACGCTGAAAAACTGTTTTTT
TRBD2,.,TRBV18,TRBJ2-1,CASSPPGLAGVDEQFF,TGTGCCAGCTCACCTCCGGGACTAGCGGGAGTCGATGAGCAGTTCTTC
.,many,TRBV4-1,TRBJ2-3,CASSPLGHQFGDTQYF,TGCGCCAGCAGCCCTCTAGGTCATCAGTTCGGAGATACGCAGTATTTT
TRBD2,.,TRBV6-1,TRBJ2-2,CASRVAGGPSTGELFF,TGTGCCAGCAGGGTAGCGGGAGGGCCCAGCACCGGGGAGCTGTTTTTT
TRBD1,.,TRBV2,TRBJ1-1,CASSGTGAIQAEAFF,TGTGCCAGCAGTGGGACAGGGGCGATTCAGGCTGAAGCTTTCTTT
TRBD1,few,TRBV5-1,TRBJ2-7,CASSLGQGLYEQYF,TGCGCCAGCAGCCTGGGACAGGGTTTGTACGAGCAGTACTTC
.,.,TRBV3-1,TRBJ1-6,CASTRAGVDSPLHF,TGTGCCAGCACCCGGGCGGGAGTAGATTCACCCCTCCACTTT
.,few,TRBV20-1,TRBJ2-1,CSARDPGRGAGNEQFF,TGCAGTGCTAGAGATCCGGGACGGGGGGCTGGCAATGAGCAGTTCTTC
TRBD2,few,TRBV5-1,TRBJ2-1,CASSRGGPAIGEQFF,TGCGCCAGCAGCCGGGGAGGGCCCGCGATCGGGGAGCAGTTCTTC
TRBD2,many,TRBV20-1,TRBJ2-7,CSARTSGMRYEQYF,TGCAGTGCCAGGACTAGCGGGATGAGATACGAGCAGTACTTC
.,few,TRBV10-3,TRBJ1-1,CAISQGIPLNTEAFF,TGTGCCATCAGTCAGGGGATACCGCTGAACACTGAAGCTTTCTTT
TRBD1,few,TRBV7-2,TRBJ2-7,CASSATGTGGYEQYF,TGTGCCAGCAGCGCAACCGGGACAGGGGGGTACGAGCAGTACTTC
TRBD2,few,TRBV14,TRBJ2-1,CASSYLAGGPVEQFF,TGTGCCAGCAGCTATCTAGCGGGAGGGCCTGTTGAGCAGTTCTTC
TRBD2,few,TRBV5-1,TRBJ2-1,CASSLGPSGGVWNEQFF,TGCGCCAGCAGCTTGGGGCCTAGCGGGGGGGTATGGAATGAGCAGTTCTTC
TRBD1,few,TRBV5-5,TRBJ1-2,CASSLGTGDHYGYTF,TGTGCCAGCAGCCTGGGGACAGGGGACCACTATGGCTACACCTTC
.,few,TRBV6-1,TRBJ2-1,CASSKTFGSYNEQFF,TGTGCCAGCAGCAAAACCTTTGGGTCCTACAATGAGCAGTTCTTC
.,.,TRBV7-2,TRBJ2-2,CASSNGRGPGELFF,TGTGCCAGCAGCAACGGGAGAGGGCCCGGGGAGCTGTTTTTT
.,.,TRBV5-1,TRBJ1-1,CASSLAYEGVPLRPNTEAFF,TGCGCCAGCAGCTTGGCCTATGAGGGAGTTCCTTTAAGGCCGAACACTGAAGCTTTCTTT
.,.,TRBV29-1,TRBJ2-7,CSVLESLPPRGEQYF,TGCAGCGTTTTGGAGAGCCTTCCTCCGCGGGGCGAGCAGTACTTC
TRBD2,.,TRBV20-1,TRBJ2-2,CSARASGRSNTGELFF,TGCAGTGCTAGAGCTAGCGGGAGATCTAACACCGGGGAGCTGTTTTTT
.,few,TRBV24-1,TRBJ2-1,CATSDPQSGEQFF,TGTGCCACCAGTGACCCTCAGTCAGGGGAGCAGTTCTTC
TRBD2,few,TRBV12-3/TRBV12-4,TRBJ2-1,CASRAGTSNNEQFF,TGTGCCAGCAGGGCCGGGACTAGCAACAATGAGCAGTTCTTC
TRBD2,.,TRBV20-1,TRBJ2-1,CSARANTGTSGPYNEQFF,TGCAGTGCTAGAGCCAACACCGGGACTAGCGGACCCTACAATGAGCAGTTCTTC
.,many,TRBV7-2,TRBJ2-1,CASSLGSWRANEQFF,TGTGCCAGCAGCTTGGGGAGCTGGAGGGCCAATGAGCAGTTCTTC
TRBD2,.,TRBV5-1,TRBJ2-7,CASRRATSETYEQYF,TGCGCCAGCAGAAGGGCCACTAGCGAAACCTACGAGCAGTACTTC
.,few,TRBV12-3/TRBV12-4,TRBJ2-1,CASRKQGGEQFF,TGTGCCAGCAGGAAACAGGGAGGTGAGCAGTTCTTC
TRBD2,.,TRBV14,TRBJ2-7,CASSTRTSGRNEQYF,TGTGCCAGCAGCACCCGGACTAGCGGGAGGAACGAGCAGTACTTC